This TCR beta chain was captured by sequencing in a study of T cells in Graves' hyperthyroidism and ophthalmopathy. Study as a whole: Prior to any treatment, at the point of initial diagnosis, peripheral blood was collected.

Trimming stripped 2 bases from V and 6 bases from J, with 7 bases between. CDR3 length: 12 amino acids. The germline V gene encodes CDR1 GTSNPN and CDR2 SVGIG (reference sequence). Graves' hyperthyroidism qualified as stable when ophthalmopathy did not progress within 18 months. RNA transcripts were the template for amplifying TCR beta CDR3 regions. HTBI primers were employed in a first-round RT-PCR of the TCR CDR3. TCRdb re-derived calls from the multiplex PCR reads in MiXCR, one entry per CDR3 protein. Of about 700,000 distinct CDR3 sequences in the sample, 14% are singletons; the top ten hold approximately 10%. A word on this clonotype: A read error is possible here, since a much larger clone lies one base away.

The V and J genes are TRBV30 and TRBJ1-4; possible D gene TRBD1, 5 bases. Sequenced material: blood. This clonotype was sampled from a woman under 30 with Graves' hyperthyroidism. The CDR3 sequence: CAWSTGDEKLFF. The CDR3 nucleotides are TGTGCCTGGAGTACGGGGGATGAAAAACTGTTTTTT.